This entry lists 4 T cell receptor beta chains sequenced from one sample in a study of PD-1 blockade in classical Hodgkin lymphoma. Produced via immunoSEQ multiplex PCR; TCRdb's table is partial and in-frame only. Of tens of thousands of clones listed, 65% to 85% are singletons. The patients all showed relapse after autologous stem cell transplantation, while their brentuximab vedotin exposure varied. Magnetic negative selection was used to purify CD4+ T cells from PBMCs that had been thawed. This material consisted of CD4+ T cells from blood, taken at baseline. These receptor sequences come from a human donor with classical Hodgkin lymphoma.

The chain carries TRBV11-3 and TRBJ2-3; TRBD1 is a possible D gene (6 bases). The CDR3 contains 15 residues. Looked up from germline, CDR1 is SGHNT and CDR2 is YENEEA. V lost 1 base and J 6 bases, leaving 14 bases between the germline ends. CDR3 coding DNA: TGTGCCAGCAGCTTAGGGGGGCGAGGGGGTGATACGCAGTATTTT. It is translated as CASSLGGRGGDTQYF.

The V and J genes are TRBV7-9 and TRBJ2-3, with D perhaps given as TRBD1 or TRBD2 (5 bases each). The germline CDR1 and CDR2 sequences are SEHNR and FQNEAQ (reference sequence). This CDR3 is built from 14 residues. The V end lost 5 bases, the J end lost 2 bases, and 11 bases lay between the germline ends. CDR3 in DNA: TGTGCCAGCAGCCCCGGGGCCTTCACAGATACGCAGTATTTT. Translating it yields CASSPGAFTDTQYF. Using reference TRBV7-9 and TRBJ2-3 for the parts outside the CDR3, the full variable domain is DTGVSQNPRHKITKRGQNVTFRCDPISEHNRLYWYRQTLGQGPEFLTYFQNEAQLEKSRLLSDRFSAERPKGSFSTLEIQRTEQGDSAMYLCASSPGAFTDTQYFGPGTRLTVL.

V and J are TRBV7-9 and TRBJ2-1; 9 bases fit TRBD2. V gave up 1 base and J gave up 8 bases; unmatched junction bases: 9. Germline V gene data show CDR1 as SEHNR and CDR2 as FQNEAQ (reference sequence). The CDR3 consists of 16 residues. Here the CDR3 DNA reads TGTGCCAGCAGCTTAGTCGCGGGGGGGCCTATAGATGAGCAGTTCTTC. This codes for CASSLVAGGPIDEQFF. Drawing the rest from reference TRBV7-9 and TRBJ2-1, the complete variable domain is DTGVSQNPRHKITKRGQNVTFRCDPISEHNRLYWYRQTLGQGPEFLTYFQNEAQLEKSRLLSDRFSAERPKGSFSTLEIQRTEQGDSAMYLCASSLVAGGPIDEQFFGPGTRLTVL.

The chain couples TRBV7-2 to TRBJ1-1; D possibly corresponds to TRBD1 (5 bases). V lost 2 bases and J 5 bases, leaving 15 bases between the germline ends. From germline, CDR1 is SGHTA and CDR2 FQGNSA. The CDR3 is 15 residues long. In nucleotides, the CDR3 is TGTGCCAGCAGCTTAAGGGGAGGGTCGAAAACTGAAGCTTTCTTT. As protein: CASSLRGGSKTEAFF.